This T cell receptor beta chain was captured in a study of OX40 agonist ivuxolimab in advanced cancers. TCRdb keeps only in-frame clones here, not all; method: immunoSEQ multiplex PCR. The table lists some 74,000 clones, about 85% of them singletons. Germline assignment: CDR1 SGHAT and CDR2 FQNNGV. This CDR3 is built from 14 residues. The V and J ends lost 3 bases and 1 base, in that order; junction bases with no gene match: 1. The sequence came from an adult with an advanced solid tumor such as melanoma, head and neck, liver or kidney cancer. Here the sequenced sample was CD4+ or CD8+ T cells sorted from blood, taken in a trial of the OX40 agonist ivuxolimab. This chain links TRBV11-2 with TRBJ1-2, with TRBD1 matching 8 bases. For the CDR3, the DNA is TGTGCCAGCAGCTTCACAGGGGGTAACTATGGCTACACCTTC. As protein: CASSFTGGNYGYTF.